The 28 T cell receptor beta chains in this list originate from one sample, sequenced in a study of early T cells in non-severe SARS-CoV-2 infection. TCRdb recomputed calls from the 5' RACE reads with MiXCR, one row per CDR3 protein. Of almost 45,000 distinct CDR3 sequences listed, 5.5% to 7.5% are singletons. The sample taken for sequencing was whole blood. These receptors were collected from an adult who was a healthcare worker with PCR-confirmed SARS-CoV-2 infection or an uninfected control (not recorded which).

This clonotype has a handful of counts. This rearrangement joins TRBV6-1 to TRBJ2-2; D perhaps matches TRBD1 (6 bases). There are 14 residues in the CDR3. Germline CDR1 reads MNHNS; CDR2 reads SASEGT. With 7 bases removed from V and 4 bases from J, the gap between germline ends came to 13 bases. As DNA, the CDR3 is TGTGCCAGCAATTCCGGGACAAGCACCGGGGAGCTGTTTTTT. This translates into CASNSGTSTGELFF.

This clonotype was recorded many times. The CDR3 spells CSAEQGATEQYF. As DNA, the CDR3 is TGCAGCGCGGAACAGGGAGCTACCGAGCAGTACTTC. The rearrangement links TRBV29-1 to TRBJ2-7; D might be TRBD1 (6 bases). Germline CDR1 is SQVTM and CDR2 is ANQGSEA. CDR3 length equals 12 residues. With 7 bases removed from V and 6 bases from J, the gap between germline ends came to 16 bases.

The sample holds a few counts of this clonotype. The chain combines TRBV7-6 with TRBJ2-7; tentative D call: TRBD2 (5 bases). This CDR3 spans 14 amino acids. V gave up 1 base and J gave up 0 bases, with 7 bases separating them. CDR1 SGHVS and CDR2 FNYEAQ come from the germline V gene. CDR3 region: CASSLGRGSYEQYF. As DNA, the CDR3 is TGTGCCAGCAGCTTAGGACGGGGCTCCTACGAGCAGTACTTC.

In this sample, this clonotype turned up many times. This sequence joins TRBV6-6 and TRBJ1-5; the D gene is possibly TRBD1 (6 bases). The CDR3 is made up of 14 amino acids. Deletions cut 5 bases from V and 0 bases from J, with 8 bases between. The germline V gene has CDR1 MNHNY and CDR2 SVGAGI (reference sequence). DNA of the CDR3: TGTGCCAGCAGTGGACAGAATAGCAATCAGCCCCAGCATTTT. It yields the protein CASSGQNSNQPQHF.

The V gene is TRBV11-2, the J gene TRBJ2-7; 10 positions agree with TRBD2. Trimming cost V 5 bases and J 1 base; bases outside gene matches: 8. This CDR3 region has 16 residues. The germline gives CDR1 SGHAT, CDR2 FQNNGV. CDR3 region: CASSAASGGFSYEQYF. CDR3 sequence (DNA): TGTGCCAGCAGCGCCGCTAGCGGGGGTTTTTCCTACGAGCAGTACTTC.

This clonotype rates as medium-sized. This CDR3 is CASSLETGADETQYF. The CDR3 region has the DNA TGTGCCAGCAGCTTAGAGACGGGGGCCGACGAGACCCAGTACTTC. V gene TRBV7-6 combines with J gene TRBJ2-5; D may match TRBD1 or TRBD2 (6 bases each). Trimming took 1 base from V and 5 from J, leaving 14 bases between them. The CDR3 extends over 15 amino acids. Germline V gene data show CDR1 as SGHVS and CDR2 as FNYEAQ.

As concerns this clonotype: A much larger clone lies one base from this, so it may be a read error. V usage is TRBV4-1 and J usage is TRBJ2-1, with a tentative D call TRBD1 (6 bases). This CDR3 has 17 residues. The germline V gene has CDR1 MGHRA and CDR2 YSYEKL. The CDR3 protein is CASSQAYGQSSHNEQFF. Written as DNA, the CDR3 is TGCGCCAGCAGCCAAGCCTACGGACAGAGCTCCCACAATGAGCAGTTCTTC.

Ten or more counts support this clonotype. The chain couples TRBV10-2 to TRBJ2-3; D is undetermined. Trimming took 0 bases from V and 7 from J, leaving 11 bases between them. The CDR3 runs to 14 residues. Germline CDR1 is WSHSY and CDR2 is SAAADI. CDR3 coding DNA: TGCGCCAGCAGTGAGTCGTTAGGGCGAAATACGCAGTATTTT. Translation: CASSESLGRNTQYF.

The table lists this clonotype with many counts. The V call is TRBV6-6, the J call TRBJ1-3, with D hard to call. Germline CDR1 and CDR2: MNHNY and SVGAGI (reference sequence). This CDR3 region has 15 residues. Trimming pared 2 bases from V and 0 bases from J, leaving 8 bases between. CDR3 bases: TGTGCCAGCAGTTACGGGCCGAGCTCTGGAAACACCATATATTTT. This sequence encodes CASSYGPSSGNTIYF.

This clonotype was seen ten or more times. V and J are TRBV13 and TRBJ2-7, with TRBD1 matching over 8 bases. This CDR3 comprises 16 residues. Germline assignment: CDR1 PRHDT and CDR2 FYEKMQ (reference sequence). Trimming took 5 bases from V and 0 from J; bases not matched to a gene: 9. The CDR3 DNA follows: TGTGCCAGCAGCAGGCGCCGGGACAGGAGCTCCTACGAGCAGTACTTC. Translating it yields CASSRRRDRSSYEQYF.

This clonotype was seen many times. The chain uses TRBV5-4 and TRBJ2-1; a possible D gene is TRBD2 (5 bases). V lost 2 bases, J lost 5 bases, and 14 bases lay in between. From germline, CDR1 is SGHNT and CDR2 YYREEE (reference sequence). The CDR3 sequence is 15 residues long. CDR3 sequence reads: CASSLVGAINNEQFF. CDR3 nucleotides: TGTGCCAGCAGCTTAGTGGGAGCGATAAACAATGAGCAGTTCTTC.

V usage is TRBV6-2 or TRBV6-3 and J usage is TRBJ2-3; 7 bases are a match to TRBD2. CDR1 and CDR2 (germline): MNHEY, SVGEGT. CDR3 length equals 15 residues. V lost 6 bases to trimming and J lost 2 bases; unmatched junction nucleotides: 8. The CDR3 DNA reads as TGTGCCAGCAGCCAGTGGACTAGTTACACAGATACGCAGTATTTT. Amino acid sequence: CASSQWTSYTDTQYF.

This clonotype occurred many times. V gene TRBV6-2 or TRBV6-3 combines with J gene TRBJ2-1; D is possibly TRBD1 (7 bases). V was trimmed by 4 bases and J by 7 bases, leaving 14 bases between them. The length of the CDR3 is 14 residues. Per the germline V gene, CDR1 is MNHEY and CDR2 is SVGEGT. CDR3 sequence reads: CASSWPGGSNEQFF. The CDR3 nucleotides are TGTGCCAGCAGTTGGCCAGGGGGGAGTAATGAGCAGTTCTTC.

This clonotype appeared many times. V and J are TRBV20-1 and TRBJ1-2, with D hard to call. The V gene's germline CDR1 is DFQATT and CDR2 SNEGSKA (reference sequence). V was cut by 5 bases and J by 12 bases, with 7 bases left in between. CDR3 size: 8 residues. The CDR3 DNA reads TGCAGTGCTTCCCCGGACACCTTC. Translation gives CSASPDTF.

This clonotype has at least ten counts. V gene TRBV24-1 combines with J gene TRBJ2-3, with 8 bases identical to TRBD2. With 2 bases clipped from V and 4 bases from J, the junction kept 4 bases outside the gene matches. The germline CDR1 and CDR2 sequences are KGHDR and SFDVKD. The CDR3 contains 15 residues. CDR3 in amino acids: CATSDWGSGADTQYF. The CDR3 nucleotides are TGTGCCACCAGTGATTGGGGTAGCGGGGCAGATACGCAGTATTTT.

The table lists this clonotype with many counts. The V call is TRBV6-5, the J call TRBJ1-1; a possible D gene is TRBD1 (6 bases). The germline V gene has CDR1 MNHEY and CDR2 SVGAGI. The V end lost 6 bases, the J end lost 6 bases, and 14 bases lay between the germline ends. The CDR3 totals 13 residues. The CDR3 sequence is CASRPGAQSEAFF. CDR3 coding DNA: TGTGCCAGCAGGCCGGGGGCGCAGTCTGAAGCTTTCTTT.

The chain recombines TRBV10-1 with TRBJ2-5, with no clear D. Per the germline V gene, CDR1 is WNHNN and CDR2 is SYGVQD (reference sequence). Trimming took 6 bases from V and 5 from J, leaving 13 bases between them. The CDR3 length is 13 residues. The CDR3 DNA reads TGCGCCAGCAGCGAACACGCCGGGGAGACCCAGTACTTC. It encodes CASSEHAGETQYF.

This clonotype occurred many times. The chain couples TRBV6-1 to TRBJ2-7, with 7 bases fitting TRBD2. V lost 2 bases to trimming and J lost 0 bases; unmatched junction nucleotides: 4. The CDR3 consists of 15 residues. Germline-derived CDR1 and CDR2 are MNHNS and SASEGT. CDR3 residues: CASSEQAGSSYEQYF. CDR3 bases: TGTGCCAGCAGTGAACAAGCGGGGAGCTCCTACGAGCAGTACTTC.

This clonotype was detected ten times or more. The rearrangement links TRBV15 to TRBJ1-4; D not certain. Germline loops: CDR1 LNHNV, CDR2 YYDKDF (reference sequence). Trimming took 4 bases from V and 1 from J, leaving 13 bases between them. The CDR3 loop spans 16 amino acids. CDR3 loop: CATSIGSYVTNEKLFF. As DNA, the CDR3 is TGTGCCACCAGCATAGGTAGTTACGTAACTAATGAAAAACTGTTTTTT.

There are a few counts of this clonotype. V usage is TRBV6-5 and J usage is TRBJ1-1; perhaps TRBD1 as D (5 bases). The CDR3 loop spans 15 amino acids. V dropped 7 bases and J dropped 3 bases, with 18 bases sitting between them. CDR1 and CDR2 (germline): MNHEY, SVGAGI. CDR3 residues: CASTHGGVGDTEAFF. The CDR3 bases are TGTGCCAGCACCCACGGGGGGGTGGGGGACACTGAAGCTTTCTTT.

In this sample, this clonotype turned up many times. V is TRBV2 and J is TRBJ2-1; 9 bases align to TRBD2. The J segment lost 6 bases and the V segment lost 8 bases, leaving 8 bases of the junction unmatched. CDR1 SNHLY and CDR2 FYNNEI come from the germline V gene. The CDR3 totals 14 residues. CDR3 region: CASGLAGALNEQFF. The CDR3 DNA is TGTGCCAGCGGTTTAGCGGGGGCCCTCAATGAGCAGTTCTTC.

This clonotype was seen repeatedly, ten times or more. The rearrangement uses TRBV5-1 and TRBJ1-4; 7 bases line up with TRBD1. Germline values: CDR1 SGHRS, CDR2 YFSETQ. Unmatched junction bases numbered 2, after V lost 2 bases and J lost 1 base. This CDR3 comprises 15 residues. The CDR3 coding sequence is TGCGCCAGCAGCTTCAGGACAGGAACTAATGAAAAACTGTTTTTT. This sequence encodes CASSFRTGTNEKLFF.

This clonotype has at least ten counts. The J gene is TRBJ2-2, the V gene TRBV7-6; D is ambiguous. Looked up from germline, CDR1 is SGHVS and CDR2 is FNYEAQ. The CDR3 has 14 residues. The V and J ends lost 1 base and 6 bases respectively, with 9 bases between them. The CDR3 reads CASSLGHVSGELFF. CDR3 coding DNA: TGTGCCAGCAGCTTAGGACATGTTTCCGGGGAGCTGTTTTTT.

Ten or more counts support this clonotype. The CDR3 loop reads CSVEQGSGANVLTF. The CDR3 DNA sequence: TGCAGCGTCGAACAGGGGTCTGGGGCCAACGTCCTGACTTTC. This chain uses TRBV29-1 with TRBJ2-6; 7 positions match TRBD1. The CDR3 has 14 residues. CDR1 is SQVTM, CDR2 ANQGSEA, per germline. J lost 1 base, V lost 6 bases, and 3 bases had no gene match.

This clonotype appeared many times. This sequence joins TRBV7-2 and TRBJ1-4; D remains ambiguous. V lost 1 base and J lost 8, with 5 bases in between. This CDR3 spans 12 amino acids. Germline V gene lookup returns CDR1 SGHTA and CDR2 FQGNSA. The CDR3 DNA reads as TGTGCCAGCAGCTTAGATCGCGAAAAACTGTTTTTT. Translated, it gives CASSLDREKLFF.

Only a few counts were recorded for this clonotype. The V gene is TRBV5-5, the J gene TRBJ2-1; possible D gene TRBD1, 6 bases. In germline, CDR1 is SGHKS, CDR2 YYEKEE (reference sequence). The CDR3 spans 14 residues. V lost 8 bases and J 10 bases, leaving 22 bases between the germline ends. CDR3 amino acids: CASSGGSGAREQFF. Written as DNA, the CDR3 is TGTGCCAGTTCAGGCGGGTCAGGGGCACGGGAGCAGTTCTTC.

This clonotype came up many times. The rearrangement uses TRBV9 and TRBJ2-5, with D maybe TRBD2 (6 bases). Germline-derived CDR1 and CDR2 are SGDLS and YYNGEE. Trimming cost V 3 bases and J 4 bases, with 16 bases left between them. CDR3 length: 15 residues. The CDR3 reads CASSEAGRGRETQYF. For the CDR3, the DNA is TGTGCCAGCAGCGAGGCGGGGCGGGGTCGAGAGACCCAGTACTTC.

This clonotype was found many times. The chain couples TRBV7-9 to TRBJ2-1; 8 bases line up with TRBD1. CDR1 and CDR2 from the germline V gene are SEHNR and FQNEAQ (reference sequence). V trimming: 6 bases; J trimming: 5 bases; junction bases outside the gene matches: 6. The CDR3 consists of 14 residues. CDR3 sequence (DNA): TGTGCCAGCAGATGGGGACAGGCAAACAATGAGCAGTTCTTC. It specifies CASRWGQANNEQFF.